These T cell receptor beta chains were read from a single sample in a study of T cell changes during pregnancy in multiple sclerosis. This table comes from immunoSEQ multiplex PCR, and its TCRdb copy is limited to in-frame clones, with some not included. This sample has about 60,000 clones, with roughly nine tenths found just once. The specimen comprised CD4+ T cells from peripheral blood mononuclear cells, sampled in the first trimester of pregnancy. These receptor sequences come from a female donor with multiple sclerosis, enrolled in a pregnancy study. Each CDR3 is given with its conserved first and last residue. Clone size, where shown, is once, few, many, or a class for clones that have expanded.

v_call,cdr3_length,clone_size,cdr3_aa
TRBV4-3,17,NA,CASSQQYRTTNSDTQYF
TRBV6-5,16,NA,CASSYARGGRSNEQFF
TRBV7-2,15,NA,CASSDRGLMNTEAFF
TRBV9,16,NA,CASSTRGGLVYNEQFF
TRBV10-3,12,NA,CASQGENYGYTF
TRBV11-3,15,NA,CASSPEAGPTSEQYF
TRBV10-3,13,NA,CASNRQEGTEAFF
TRBV10-3,15,NA,CAIRGGGRARTEAFF
TRBV2,13,NA,CASSPGGGYGYTF
TRBV18,15,NA,CASSPGRQMNTEAFF
TRBV7-9,14,once,CASSLITGNSPLHF
TRBV5-6,15,NA,CASSLRGGLRTEAFF
TRBV5-4,18,NA,CASSSRLAGGTSTDTQYF
TRBV2,15,NA,CASSELRSGTGPQHF
TRBV11-2,15,many,CASSSGLASWGTQYF
TRBV27,18,NA,CASSPRPGLASITGELFF
TRBV7-2,16,few,CASSSRRLLSENIQYF
TRBV18,18,NA,CASSPRQDPGNSNQPQHF
TRBV7-9,14,once,CASSLAGGLETQYF
TRBV4-3,18,NA,CASSQVASGGGGADTQYF
TRBV7-2,19,NA,CASSLPLSHRAGDNAEQYF
TRBV15,15,NA,CATSTPSGGTDTQYF
TRBV6-5,14,NA,CASSYGGGGQPQHF
TRBV19,15,NA,CASSLRDRGLSEAFF
TRBV9,18,NA,CASSVSRPRAGSTDTQYF
TRBV29-1,13,NA,CSVEARPQETQYF
TRBV11-2,16,once,CASSLVRSAGANVLTF
TRBV30,16,NA,CAWSVGDTISGNTIYF
TRBV4-3,13,NA,CASSQGGGYGYTF
TRBV18,15,NA,CASSDQGVNNQPQHF
TRBV29-1,13,NA,CSVSDRGNEKLFF
TRBV27,15,NA,CASSSPTGVNSPLHF
TRBV5-4,14,NA,CASSLARQGNEQYF
TRBV6-4,15,NA,CASSAELGLRETQYF
TRBV19,13,NA,CASQTGWTGEQYF
TRBV2,12,NA,CASNTGADTQYF